This TCR beta chain was identified during a study of CD8 T cells in Susac syndrome. V gave up 6 bases and J gave up 0 bases, with 13 bases separating them. The CDR3 runs to 14 residues. CDR1 is DFQATT, CDR2 SNEGSKA, per germline (reference sequence). With random hexamers, roughly 0.5 to 1 ug RNA was reverse transcribed. TCRdb itself ran the immunoSEQ multiplex PCR reads through MiXCR, one entry per CDR3 protein. This sample carries some 97,000 distinct CDR3 sequences, 95% of them seen once, and the ten largest clones take 0.3%. The chain carries TRBV20-1 and TRBJ2-3, with a weak D call TRBD2 (6 bases). This receptor was obtained from a human donor with Susac syndrome. The sample comprised CD8+ T cells from PBMCs. The CDR3 bases are TGCAGTGCCAGTGGTCTAGCGAGCACAGATACGCAGTATTTT. Protein: CSASGLASTDTQYF.